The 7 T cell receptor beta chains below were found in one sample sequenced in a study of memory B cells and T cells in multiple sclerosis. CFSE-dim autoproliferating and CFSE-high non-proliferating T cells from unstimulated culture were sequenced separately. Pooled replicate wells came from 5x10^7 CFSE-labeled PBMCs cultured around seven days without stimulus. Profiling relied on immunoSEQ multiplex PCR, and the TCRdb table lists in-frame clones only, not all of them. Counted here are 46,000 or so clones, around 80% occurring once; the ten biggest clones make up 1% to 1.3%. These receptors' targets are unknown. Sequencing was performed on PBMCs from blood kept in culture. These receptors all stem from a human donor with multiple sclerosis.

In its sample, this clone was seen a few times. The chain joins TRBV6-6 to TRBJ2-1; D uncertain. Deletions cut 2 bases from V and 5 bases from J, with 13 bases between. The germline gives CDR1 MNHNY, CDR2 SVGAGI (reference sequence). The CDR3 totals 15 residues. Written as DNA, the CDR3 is TGTGCCAGCAGTTACCTTAGAAATAACCACAATGAGCAGTTCTTC. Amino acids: CASSYLRNNHNEQFF.

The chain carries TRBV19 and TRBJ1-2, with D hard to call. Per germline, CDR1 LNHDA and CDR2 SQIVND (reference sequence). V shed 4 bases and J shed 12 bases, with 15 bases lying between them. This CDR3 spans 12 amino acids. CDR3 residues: CASSRGGPSDTF. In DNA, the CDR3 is TGTGCCAGTAGTAGAGGCGGCCCCTCTGACACCTTC.

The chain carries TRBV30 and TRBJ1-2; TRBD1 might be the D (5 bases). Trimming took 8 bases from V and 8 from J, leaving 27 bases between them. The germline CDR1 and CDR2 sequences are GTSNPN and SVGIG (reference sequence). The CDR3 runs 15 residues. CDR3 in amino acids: CARNPPHTGGFGYTF. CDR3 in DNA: TGTGCCCGGAATCCACCGCATACAGGCGGCTTCGGCTACACCTTC.

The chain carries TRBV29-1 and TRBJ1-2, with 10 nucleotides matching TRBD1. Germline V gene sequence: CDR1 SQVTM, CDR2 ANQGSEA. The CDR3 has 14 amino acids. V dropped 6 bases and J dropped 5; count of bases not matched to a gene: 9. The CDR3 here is CSVGGQGISYGYTF. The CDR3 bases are TGCAGCGTGGGGGGACAGGGGATAAGTTATGGCTACACCTTC.

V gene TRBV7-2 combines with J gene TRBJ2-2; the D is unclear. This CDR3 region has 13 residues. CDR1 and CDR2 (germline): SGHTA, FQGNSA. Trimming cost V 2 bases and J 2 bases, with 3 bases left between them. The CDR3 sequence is CASSLTNTGELFF. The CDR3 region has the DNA TGTGCCAGCAGCTTAACAAACACCGGGGAGCTGTTTTTT.

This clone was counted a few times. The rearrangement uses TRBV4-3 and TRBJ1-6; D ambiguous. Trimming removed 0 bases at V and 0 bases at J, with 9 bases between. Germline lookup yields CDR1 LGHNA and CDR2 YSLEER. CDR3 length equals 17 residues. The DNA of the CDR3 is TGCGCCAGCAGCCAAGATGTGGCACGCTCCTATAATTCACCCCTCCACTTT. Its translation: CASSQDVARSYNSPLHF.

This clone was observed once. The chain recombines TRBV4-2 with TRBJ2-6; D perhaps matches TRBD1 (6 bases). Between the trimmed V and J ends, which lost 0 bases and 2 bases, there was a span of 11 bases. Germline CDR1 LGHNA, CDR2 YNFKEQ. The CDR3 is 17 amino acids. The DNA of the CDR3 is TGTGCCAGCAGCCAAGAAATCCCAGGGGCTGGGGCCAACGTCCTGACTTTC. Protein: CASSQEIPGAGANVLTF.